This is a list of T cell receptor beta chains from one sample in a study of T cells after yellow fever vaccination. Via MiXCR, TCRdb re-called the 5' RACE reads, giving one row per CDR3 protein. The sample holds around 310,000 distinct CDR3 sequences, approximately 3.8% seen once. Specimen: PBMCs, collected on the day of the yellow fever booster vaccination. The receptors originated from a man between 18 and 29 years old who received the YFV17D yellow fever vaccine. The CDR3 runs from the conserved cysteine through the conserved F or W. The D gene is left open where the match is weak. The size entry is marked missing in some rows and otherwise reads once, few, many or a size class.

TRBJ2-4,many,-,TRBV18,TGTGCCAGCTCACCAAGAGGGGCTTCGGCCAAAAACATTCAGTACTTC,CASSPRGASAKNIQYF
TRBJ2-2,many,TRBD2,TRBV5-4,TGTGCCAGCAGCTTGGTACTAGCGGGGCCGAACACCGGGGAGCTGTTTTTT,CASSLVLAGPNTGELFF
TRBJ2-7,many,TRBD2,TRBV7-2,TGTGCCAGCAGAGTGGGAGGGTCCACCTACGAGCAGTACTTC,CASRVGGSTYEQYF
TRBJ2-1,few,-,TRBV5-1,TGCGCCAGCAGCTTGGGTGACTTCCGATCCTACAATGAGCAGTTCTTC,CASSLGDFRSYNEQFF
TRBJ2-1,-,TRBD2,TRBV13,TGTGCCAGCAGCCCCCGGGGACTAGCGGGGTTCAATGAGCAGTTCTTC,CASSPRGLAGFNEQFF
TRBJ2-5,many,TRBD2,TRBV6-1,TGTGCCAGCAGTGGACTAGCGGGGGGAGAGACCCAGTACTTC,CASSGLAGGETQYF
TRBJ1-1,few,-,TRBV10-3,TGTGCCACCCAGGGCGGGGGCACTGAAGCTTTCTTT,CATQGGGTEAFF
TRBJ2-3,-,-,TRBV6-2/TRBV6-3,TGTGCCAGCAGTTTTCAGGGAGTCAGCACAGATACGCAGTATTTT,CASSFQGVSTDTQYF
TRBJ2-7,many,TRBD1,TRBV5-6,TGTGCCAGCAGCCGACAGGGTCTCGAGCAGTACTTC,CASSRQGLEQYF
TRBJ2-5,many,-,TRBV5-1,TGCGCCAGCAGCTTAGTACCGGGTGGGGAGACCCAGTACTTC,CASSLVPGGETQYF
TRBJ2-5,few,TRBD1,TRBV5-4,TGTGCCAGCAGCAAACCGGGACAGAAGTACCAAGAGACCCAGTACTTC,CASSKPGQKYQETQYF
TRBJ2-3,many,TRBD2,TRBV24-1,TGTGCCACCAGTGCCTATCGGGACTACTACGTCGATACGCAGTATTTT,CATSAYRDYYVDTQYF
TRBJ2-1,few,-,TRBV4-3,TGCGCCAGCAGCCAAGATCTGAGTTTTCCCTACAATGAGCAGTTCTTC,CASSQDLSFPYNEQFF
TRBJ2-5,-,-,TRBV4-3,TGCGCCAGCAGCCATGTGCGGGGAGAGTTAGGGGGAGAGACCCAGTACTTC,CASSHVRGELGGETQYF
TRBJ1-3,-,TRBD1,TRBV5-1,TGCGCCAGCAGTCCCCCGTGGACAGGGTCTACTGGAAACACCATATATTTT,CASSPPWTGSTGNTIYF
TRBJ2-3,few,-,TRBV5-4,TGTGCCAGCAGCTTTGATCCAGGCAGGCGATTTAGCACAGATACGCAGTATTTT,CASSFDPGRRFSTDTQYF
TRBJ1-1,few,TRBD1,TRBV6-1,TGTGCCAGCAGTGCCACACAGGGGGACACTGAAGCTTTCTTT,CASSATQGDTEAFF
TRBJ1-5,-,-,TRBV6-2/TRBV6-3,TGTGCCAGCAGCGTTACCCATCAGCCCCAGCATTTT,CASSVTHQPQHF
TRBJ1-5,many,TRBD1,TRBV7-2,TGTGCCAGCAGTTCTAGGACAGGGAGTCAGCCCCAGCATTTT,CASSSRTGSQPQHF
TRBJ1-1,many,-,TRBV18,TGTGCCAGCTCACTCCAAAGGGCTGAAGCTTTCTTT,CASSLQRAEAFF
TRBJ1-1,many,TRBD1,TRBV18,TGTGCCAGCTCACCACGGTCGACAGGGCGCGACATGAACACTGAAGCTTTCTTT,CASSPRSTGRDMNTEAFF
TRBJ1-5,-,-,TRBV6-1,TGTGCCAGCAGTGAATTAGACACCACGGGTCAGCCCCAGCATTTT,CASSELDTTGQPQHF
TRBJ2-7,many,-,TRBV4-3,TGCGCCAGCAGCCAAGACACAGACCCGAGCTCCTACGAGCAGTACTTC,CASSQDTDPSSYEQYF
TRBJ2-5,few,TRBD1,TRBV12-3/TRBV12-4,TGTGCCAGCAGAAAAACAGGGGTACAAGAGACCCAGTACTTC,CASRKTGVQETQYF
TRBJ2-7,large,TRBD1,TRBV7-9,TGTGCCAGCAGCGCACTCGACAGGGACACCTACGAGCAGTACTTC,CASSALDRDTYEQYF
TRBJ2-1,many,-,TRBV7-3,TGTGCCAGCAGCTTAACGGGGGTGGGACATGGCCCTCCCAATGAGCAGTTCTTC,CASSLTGVGHGPPNEQFF
TRBJ2-1,many,TRBD2,TRBV15,TGTGCCACCAGTTCCGGGGGGGCCCCCTACAATGAGCAGTTCTTC,CATSSGGAPYNEQFF
TRBJ1-5,many,-,TRBV7-2,TGTGCCAGCAGCCCTGAGGACTCATTGCCTAGCAATCAGCCCCAGCATTTT,CASSPEDSLPSNQPQHF
TRBJ1-2,many,-,TRBV19,TGTGCCAGTAGTGCGACCAGGGGCGGCTATGGCTACACCTTC,CASSATRGGYGYTF
TRBJ1-1,many,-,TRBV29-1,TGCAGCGTTGCGACAGCTATGAACACTGAAGCTTTCTTT,CSVATAMNTEAFF
TRBJ2-5,few,-,TRBV5-1,TGCGCCAGCAACCTACAGGGTGAAGAGACCCAGTACTTC,CASNLQGEETQYF
TRBJ1-4,many,TRBD1,TRBV7-2,TGTGCCAGCAAAAAGGGGGCCTATGAAAAACTGTTTTTT,CASKKGAYEKLFF
TRBJ2-1,-,TRBD1,TRBV28,TGTGCCAGCACCCAGGGGGGGACAGGGGGTAATACTGAGCAGTTCTTC,CASTQGGTGGNTEQFF
TRBJ1-2,few,-,TRBV24-1,TGTGCCACCAGTGATGGAGGCGGCAACTATGGCTACACCTTC,CATSDGGGNYGYTF
TRBJ2-1,few,-,TRBV20-1,TGCAGTGCTAGGCGGGACAATGAGCAGTTCTTC,CSARRDNEQFF
TRBJ2-5,many,-,TRBV12-3/TRBV12-4,TGTGCCAGCAGTTTTTGGGGAGCTCAAGAGACCCAGTACTTC,CASSFWGAQETQYF
TRBJ1-2,many,-,TRBV12-3/TRBV12-4,TGTGCCAGCAGTTTTTCGGGGTCTGATGGCTACACCTTC,CASSFSGSDGYTF
TRBJ1-2,many,TRBD1,TRBV4-1,TGCGCCAGCAGCCCATTCCCGGGACAGGGGGCGCTTTATGGCTACACCTTC,CASSPFPGQGALYGYTF
TRBJ1-5,-,-,TRBV28,TGTGCCAGCAGCTCCCCGGGCGGAGAGGGGAAGCCCCAGCATTTT,CASSSPGGEGKPQHF
TRBJ1-2,many,-,TRBV6-5,TGTGCCAGCACCCCAGGACGGGACTATGGCTACACCTTC,CASTPGRDYGYTF
TRBJ2-3,many,TRBD1,TRBV5-4,TGTGCCAGCAGCTTGGACAGGGGCCTCACAGATACGCAGTATTTT,CASSLDRGLTDTQYF
TRBJ1-1,-,-,TRBV5-4,TGTGCCAGCAGCAAACAGACAGGCTTGAACACTGAAGCTTTCTTT,CASSKQTGLNTEAFF
TRBJ1-1,many,TRBD1,TRBV7-9,TGTGCCAGCAGGTGCTGGGACAGTACCTGCACTGAAGCTTTCTTT,CASRCWDSTCTEAFF
TRBJ1-2,many,TRBD1,TRBV7-2,TGTGCCAGCAGCGGTACAGGGGGCACTGGCTACACCTTC,CASSGTGGTGYTF
TRBJ2-1,many,-,TRBV6-2/TRBV6-3,TGTGCCAGCAGTTACTCAGGGGTCTCCTACAATGAGCAGTTCTTC,CASSYSGVSYNEQFF
TRBJ2-5,many,TRBD1,TRBV5-1,TGCGCCAGCAGCTTGGGGACAGGAGGCGAGGAGACCCAGTACTTC,CASSLGTGGEETQYF
TRBJ2-1,-,-,TRBV11-2,TGTGCCAGCAGCTTCGTCGGTGAGCAGTTCTTC,CASSFVGEQFF
TRBJ1-1,many,TRBD1,TRBV5-1,TGCGCCAGCAGCCCAGGGGGGGGCGAGTCTGAAGCTTTCTTT,CASSPGGGESEAFF
TRBJ2-6,many,-,TRBV11-2,TGTGCCAGCAGCTTGCGTATTGGTGGGGCCAACGTCCTGACTTTC,CASSLRIGGANVLTF